The 29 T cell receptor beta chains reported below all come from one sample, sequenced in a study of CD8+ T cells in alopecia areata. Extracted from the samples, RNA was reverse transcribed into cDNA to serve as the sequencing template. Generated by immunoSEQ multiplex PCR, the TCRdb table keeps only in-frame clones and is missing some. In the table there are around 300,000 clones, over 45% of which are singletons. The treatment was: oral pan-JAK inhibitor, 5-10 mg twice daily. The sample in question was CD4+ T cells sorted from blood, obtained at roughly week 52, from a patient treated with tofacitinib. These receptors all come from a human donor with alopecia areata.

V is TRBV7-3 and J is TRBJ1-6; unclear D gene. The V and J ends lost 2 bases and 10 bases respectively, with 12 bases between them. From germline, CDR1 is SGHTA and CDR2 FQGTGA. The CDR3 is 14 amino acids. In DNA, the CDR3 is TGTGCCAGCAGCTTAGGGATACCCGGGTCACCCCTCCACTTT. As protein: CASSLGIPGSPLHF.

The chain employs TRBV6-5 and TRBJ2-7; D remains unclear. Germline V gene sequence: CDR1 MNHEY, CDR2 SVGAGI. The length of the CDR3 is 14 residues. Trimming shortened V by 2 bases and J by 4 bases, and 12 bases separated the two germline ends. CDR3 coding DNA: TGTGCCAGCAGTTACCGTTTGAGATTTTACGAGCAGTACTTC. Protein sequence: CASSYRLRFYEQYF.

The chain recombines TRBV6-1 with TRBJ2-4; D remains ambiguous. Per the germline V gene, CDR1 is MNHNS and CDR2 is SASEGT. This CDR3 contains 13 residues. V lost 5 bases to trimming and J lost 3 bases, with 8 bases between them. The CDR3: CASSPGRKNIQYF. CDR3 nucleotides: TGTGCCAGCAGTCCAGGTCGCAAAAACATTCAGTACTTC.

This chain connects TRBV7-3 to TRBJ1-1; possible D gene TRBD1, 5 bases. The CDR3 length is 13 residues. Trimming took 4 bases from V and 4 from J, leaving 10 bases between them. The germline gives CDR1 SGHTA, CDR2 FQGTGA. The DNA of the CDR3 is TGTGCCAGCAGCTCCAGACAGAGCACTGAAGCTTTCTTT. This gives the protein CASSSRQSTEAFF.

A single count supports this clone. The chain links TRBV30 to TRBJ1-2; D remains unclear. Germline loops: CDR1 GTSNPN, CDR2 SVGIG (reference sequence). The CDR3 consists of 13 residues. Trimming removed 0 bases at V and 8 bases at J, with 13 bases between. The CDR3 DNA reads as TGTGCCTGGAGTGTACCAAGTCCCGGGGGCTACACCTTC. Translation gives CAWSVPSPGGYTF.

This clone was counted once. One junction end does not reproduce the germline sequence, and a read error may be involved. The V and J genes are TRBV25-1 and TRBJ2-7; maybe TRBD1 (5 bases). The length of the CDR3 is 14 residues. Germline CDR1 MGHDK, CDR2 SYGVNS. The DNA of the CDR3 is TGTGCCAGCACTGAAGACAGTCTCGCCTACGAGCAGTACTTC. Encoded protein: CASTEDSLAYEQYF.

This chain links TRBV30 with TRBJ2-1; tentative D call: TRBD2 (5 bases). Germline values: CDR1 GTSNPN, CDR2 SVGIG (reference sequence). This CDR3 comprises 12 residues. V lost 7 bases and J 10 bases, leaving 17 bases between the germline ends. CDR3 residues: CASILGAREQFF. The CDR3 DNA follows: TGTGCCTCTATACTAGGCGCAAGGGAGCAGTTCTTC.

The CDR3 DNA reads TGTGCCAGCAGCTTAGGACAGACAGATACGCAGTATTTT. Protein sequence: CASSLGQTDTQYF. This sequence joins TRBV9 and TRBJ2-3, with D possibly being TRBD1 (6 bases). V lost 4 bases and J lost 3, with 9 bases in between. Germline V gene sequence: CDR1 SGDLS, CDR2 YYNGEE. The CDR3 runs 13 residues.

For the CDR3, the DNA is TGCGCCAGCAGCTCGACAGGGGCGATGCAAGAGACCCAGTACTTC. It translates to CASSSTGAMQETQYF. The rearrangement uses TRBV5-1 and TRBJ2-5, with 8 bases identical to TRBD1. After removal of 3 bases from V and 2 bases from J, the junction contained 6 bases not matched to a gene. Germline V gene data show CDR1 as SGHRS and CDR2 as YFSETQ. The CDR3 loop spans 15 amino acids.

The CDR3 DNA follows: TGTGCCAGCGGGGGGCCCTACAATGAGCAGTTCTTC. It encodes CASGGPYNEQFF. V usage is TRBV2 and J usage is TRBJ2-1; either TRBD1 or TRBD2 may fit D (6 bases each). Per germline, CDR1 SNHLY and CDR2 FYNNEI. The CDR3 covers 12 residues. Deletions cut 8 bases from V and 2 bases from J, with 7 bases between. The complete variable domain, with remaining parts taken from reference TRBV2 and TRBJ2-1, reads EPEVTQTPSHQVTQMGQEVILRCVPISNHLYFYWYRQILGQKVEFLVSFYNNEISEKSEIFDDQFSVERPDGSNFTLKIRSTKLEDSAMYFCASGGPYNEQFFGPGTRLTVL.

V and J are TRBV5-1 and TRBJ2-5, with a weak D call TRBD1 (7 bases). The germline gives CDR1 SGHRS, CDR2 YFSETQ. The CDR3 has 15 amino acids. The germline V and J ends were trimmed by 3 bases and 3 bases, with 15 bases remaining between them. CDR3 DNA sequence: TGCGCCAGCAGCTGGGCGGGACAGAAAGAAGAGACCCAGTACTTC. Protein: CASSWAGQKEETQYF.

This clone was seen a few times. The genes are TRBV19 and TRBJ2-4; D uncertain. The V end lost 1 base, the J end lost 1 base, and 17 bases lay between the germline ends. This CDR3 is built from 18 residues. CDR1 is LNHDA, CDR2 SQIVND, per germline (reference sequence). The CDR3 here is CASSIVLNDPRAKNIQYF. The DNA for the CDR3 is TGTGCCAGTAGTATAGTCCTCAATGACCCTCGGGCCAAAAACATTCAGTACTTC.

This clone was counted a few times. The J gene is TRBJ1-4, the V gene TRBV29-1; D gene ambiguous. Trimming left V 7 bases short and J 5 bases short, with 17 bases between. This CDR3 is built from 14 residues. The germline V gene has CDR1 SQVTM and CDR2 ANQGSEA. The CDR3 coding sequence is TGCAGCGCGCACCAAGGAGATGGGAATGAAAAACTGTTTTTT. It encodes CSAHQGDGNEKLFF.

The V call is TRBV9, the J call TRBJ2-1, with D perhaps TRBD2 (6 bases). CDR3 length equals 15 residues. Between the trimmed V and J ends, which lost 4 bases and 0 bases, there was a span of 11 bases. Germline CDR1 SGDLS, CDR2 YYNGEE. The CDR3, as DNA: TGTGCCAGCAGCCTGGCGGGGTACTCCTACAATGAGCAGTTCTTC. This sequence encodes CASSLAGYSYNEQFF.

The chain employs TRBV9 and TRBJ1-1; 8 positions match TRBD1. V gave up 4 bases and J gave up 5 bases; unmatched junction bases: 7. CDR3 length: 14 residues. Germline V gene lookup returns CDR1 SGDLS and CDR2 YYNGEE. The DNA for the CDR3 is TGTGCCAGCAGCTCCGGGACAGGAAGGACTGAAGCTTTCTTT. This gives the protein CASSSGTGRTEAFF.

This sequence joins TRBV5-4 and TRBJ2-7; D remains unclear. The CDR3 spans 13 residues. V lost 3 bases and J lost 0, with 7 bases in between. Germline V gives CDR1 SGHNT, CDR2 YYREEE (reference sequence). The CDR3 protein is CASSSPRSYEQYF. The DNA for the CDR3 is TGTGCCAGCAGCTCCCCGCGCTCCTACGAGCAGTACTTC. The whole variable domain, remainder taken from reference TRBV5-4 and TRBJ2-7, is ETGVTQSPTHLIKTRGQQVTLRCSSQSGHNTVSWYQQALGQGPQFIFQYYREEENGRGNFPPRFSGLQFPNYSSELNVNALELDDSALYLCASSSPRSYEQYFGPGTRLTVT.

This clone was seen a handful of times. The chain recombines TRBV6-5 with TRBJ2-3; D gene ambiguous. The CDR3 sequence is 11 residues long. V lost 7 bases and J lost 4, with 6 bases in between. Germline V CDR1 and CDR2: MNHEY, SVGAGI. CDR3 in amino acids: CASTNSDTQYF. The CDR3, as DNA: TGTGCCAGCACCAACTCAGATACGCAGTATTTT.

A few counts support this clone. V is TRBV30 and J is TRBJ2-2; D is possibly TRBD2 (5 bases). The CDR3 spans 15 residues. V lost 0 bases to trimming and J lost 6 bases, with 14 bases between them. The germline V gene encodes CDR1 GTSNPN and CDR2 SVGIG (reference sequence). The CDR3: CAWSVVDYGAGELFF. The CDR3, as DNA: TGTGCCTGGAGTGTAGTGGATTACGGGGCCGGGGAGCTGTTTTTT.

This clone was found once. This sequence joins TRBV29-1 and TRBJ1-1; unclear D gene. Germline lookup yields CDR1 SQVTM and CDR2 ANQGSEA. V was cut by 2 bases and J by 3 bases, with 10 bases left in between. CDR3 length equals 13 residues. The CDR3 is CSVESGVDTEAFF. The CDR3 nucleotides read TGCAGCGTTGAAAGTGGGGTTGACACTGAAGCTTTCTTT.

Note on this clone: At one end the junction does not follow the germline gene, possibly because of a read error. The J gene is TRBJ2-3, the V gene TRBV11-2, with 11 bases fitting TRBD2. Germline CDR1 reads SGHAT; CDR2 reads FQNNGV. The CDR3 loop spans 15 amino acids. The CDR3 DNA reads TGTGCCAGCAGTTTAGCGGGGGGGAGCACAGATACGCAGTATTTT. It encodes CASSLAGGSTDTQYF.

The rearrangement joins TRBV29-1 to TRBJ2-7, with unresolved D. V lost 1 base to trimming and J lost 3 bases, with 4 bases between them. The length of the CDR3 is 11 residues. Per the germline V gene, CDR1 is SQVTM and CDR2 is ANQGSEA. The CDR3 bases are TGCAGCGTTGAAGCGAACTACGAGCAGTACTTC. It codes for CSVEANYEQYF.

This chain links TRBV5-1 with TRBJ2-5; TRBD1 might be the D (6 bases). The CDR3 spans 14 residues. CDR1 is SGHRS, CDR2 YFSETQ, per germline. V gave up 4 bases and J gave up 3 bases, with 13 bases separating them. In DNA, the CDR3 is TGCGCCAGCAGCCCCGAGAACAGGGAAGAGACCCAGTACTTC. This sequence encodes CASSPENREETQYF.

The V call is TRBV7-6, the J call TRBJ1-2, with 8 bases matching TRBD1. The CDR3 is made up of 14 amino acids. CDR1 is SGHVS, CDR2 FNYEAQ, per germline. Trimming at V came to 5 bases and at J to 4 bases, leaving 6 bases not matched to a gene. The CDR3 reads CASSPDRGVYGYTF. CDR3 in DNA: TGTGCCAGCAGCCCCGACAGGGGCGTCTATGGCTACACCTTC.

This clone came up a few times. The chain recombines TRBV30 with TRBJ2-1; D remains ambiguous. Trimming took 4 bases from V and 13 from J, leaving 5 bases between them. This CDR3 has 8 amino acids. Germline V CDR1 and CDR2: GTSNPN, SVGIG (reference sequence). CDR3 DNA sequence: TGTGCCTGGAATGGACAGTTCTTC. It codes for CAWNGQFF.

The chain has TRBV4-2 and TRBJ2-3; a possible D gene is TRBD1 (6 bases). Germline V gene data show CDR1 as LGHNA and CDR2 as YNFKEQ. The CDR3 has 16 amino acids. V lost 2 bases and J lost 3, with 15 bases in between. CDR3 residues: CASSQRQENRTDTQYF. CDR3 sequence (DNA): TGTGCCAGCAGCCAACGACAGGAAAATCGAACAGATACGCAGTATTTT.

V usage is TRBV10-3 and J usage is TRBJ2-1, with 10 bases identical to TRBD2. CDR1 is ENHRY and CDR2 is SYGVKD in the germline V gene. The V and J ends lost 3 bases and 0 bases, in that order; junction bases with no gene match: 5. This CDR3 region has 17 residues. The CDR3 spells CAISDLAGVNSYNEQFF. The CDR3 coding sequence is TGTGCCATCAGTGACCTAGCGGGGGTGAACTCCTACAATGAGCAGTTCTTC.

The sample holds one count of this clone. CDR3 DNA: TGTGCCAGCAGCGAAAATCCGGGACAGGGATACGGCTACACCTTC. Protein: CASSENPGQGYGYTF. V is TRBV9 and J is TRBJ1-2; 9 nucleotides align to TRBD1. Germline V gives CDR1 SGDLS, CDR2 YYNGEE. Trimming at V came to 3 bases and at J to 8 bases, leaving 11 bases not matched to a gene. CDR3 length equals 15 residues.

As DNA, the CDR3 is TGTGCCTGGAACCGGGACCGAGCTTTCTACGAGCAGTACTTC. Translated: CAWNRDRAFYEQYF. The chain uses TRBV30 and TRBJ2-7; tentatively, D is TRBD1 or TRBD2 (5 bases each). The CDR3 length is 14 residues. Germline CDR1 is GTSNPN and CDR2 is SVGIG (reference sequence). V lost 4 bases and J 3 bases, leaving 16 bases between the germline ends.

Comment on this clone: It may be a read error: a sequence one base away is much more abundant. V is TRBV6-6 and J is TRBJ2-3; D remains ambiguous. Trimming stripped 6 bases from V and 3 bases from J, with 10 bases between. This CDR3 is built from 13 residues. Germline V lookup: CDR1 MNHNY, CDR2 SVGAGI (reference sequence). DNA of the CDR3: TGTGCCAGCAGGAGGCTAGGTACAGATACGCAGTATTTT. This gives the protein CASRRLGTDTQYF.